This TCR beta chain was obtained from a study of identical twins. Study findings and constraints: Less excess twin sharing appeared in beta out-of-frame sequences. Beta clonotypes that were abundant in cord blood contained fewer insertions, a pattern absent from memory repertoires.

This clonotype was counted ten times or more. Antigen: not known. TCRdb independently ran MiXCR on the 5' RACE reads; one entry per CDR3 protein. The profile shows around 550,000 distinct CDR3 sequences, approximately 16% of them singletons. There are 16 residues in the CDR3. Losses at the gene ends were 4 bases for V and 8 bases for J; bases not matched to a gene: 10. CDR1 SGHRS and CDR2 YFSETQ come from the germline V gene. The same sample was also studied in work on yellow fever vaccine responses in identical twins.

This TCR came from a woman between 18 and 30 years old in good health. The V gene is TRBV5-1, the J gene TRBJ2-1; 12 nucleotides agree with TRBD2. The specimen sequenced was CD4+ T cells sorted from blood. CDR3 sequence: CASSPILAGGGDEQFF. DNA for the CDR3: TGCGCCAGCAGCCCAATACTAGCGGGGGGCGGGGATGAGCAGTTCTTC.